These 10 T cell receptor beta chains share one sample of origin, sequenced in a study of shared clonotypes between healthy human individuals (dated by TCRdb to about 2020). The library came from the immunoSEQ multiplex PCR assay. As stored in TCRdb, this immuneACCESS dataset retains in-frame rearrangements with V and J assigned. A fraction of the clones does not appear; measured against another copy, unresolved V genes explain less than half of the discrepancy, and the remainder lacks a known reason. The sample contains over 100,000 clones, 68% of them found a single time. The ten largest clones represent roughly a quarter of the sample. The material sequenced was memory CD8+ T cells sorted from blood. Reading the label with the study, this specimen's cell subset or site is: CD45RO+ cells pooled with CCR7-negative TemRA cells. The receptors originated from a woman younger than 45 in good health.

The gene calls are TRBV5-8 and TRBJ1-2, with D maybe TRBD1 (5 bases). This CDR3 region has 14 residues. The germline V gene encodes CDR1 SGHTS and CDR2 YDEGEE. V was cut by 4 bases and J by 4 bases, with 14 bases left in between. The CDR3 spells CASSTLGPPYGYTF. In nucleotides, the CDR3 is TGTGCCAGCAGCACCCTGGGGCCCCCCTATGGCTACACCTTC.

The V gene is TRBV29-1, the J gene TRBJ2-1; D gene unclear. CDR1 SQVTM and CDR2 ANQGSEA come from the germline V gene. Between the trimmed V and J ends, which lost 8 bases and 3 bases, there was a span of 17 bases. This CDR3 region has 14 residues. In nucleotides, the CDR3 is TGCAGCTTATCCACTTCGACTGACTACAATGAGCAGTTCTTC. This codes for CSLSTSTDYNEQFF.

The CDR3 spells CASSNRDRISNTGELFF. CDR3 coding DNA: TGTGCCAGCAGCAACCGGGACCGAATATCGAACACCGGGGAGCTGTTTTTT. The chain carries TRBV7-8 and TRBJ2-2; tentatively, D is TRBD1 or TRBD2 (5 bases each). The CDR3 covers 17 residues. Trimming took 5 bases from V and 0 from J, leaving 16 bases between them. Germline V lookup: CDR1 SGHVS, CDR2 FQNEAQ.

The J gene is TRBJ2-4, the V gene TRBV7-8; TRBD2 matches 9 bases. Germline CDR1 and CDR2: SGHVS and FQNEAQ. The ends lost 1 base at V and 7 bases at J; junction bases unmatched: 17. This CDR3 comprises 19 residues. The CDR3 DNA sequence: TGTGCCAGCAGCTTAGTATTGAGGGCTAGCGGGAATAAAGAGAACATTCAGTACTTC. It yields the protein CASSLVLRASGNKENIQYF.

At least ten counts were recorded for this clone. The V and J genes are TRBV25-1 and TRBJ2-7, with D possibly matching TRBD2 (6 bases). Trimming removed 8 bases at V and 2 bases at J, with 10 bases between. The CDR3 runs 12 residues. In germline, CDR1 is MGHDK, CDR2 SYGVNS. The CDR3 DNA is TGTGCCAGCGAAGGAGGGGCCTACGAGCAGTACTTC. Amino acid sequence: CASEGGAYEQYF.

This chain connects TRBV29-1 to TRBJ2-3, with 9 bases identical to TRBD2. CDR3 length: 15 residues. The V gene's germline CDR1 is SQVTM and CDR2 ANQGSEA. J gave up 2 bases and V 4 bases, and 7 bases lay outside the gene matches. CDR3 in amino acids: CSVVGGRDLTDTQYF. The CDR3 DNA is TGCAGCGTTGTGGGCGGGAGGGATCTCACAGATACGCAGTATTTT.

The chain employs TRBV7-9 and TRBJ1-1; D is undetermined. Germline V gene lookup returns CDR1 SEHNR and CDR2 FQNEAQ (reference sequence). The length of the CDR3 is 11 residues. V lost 5 bases, J lost 7 bases, and 8 bases lay in between. The CDR3 is CASSALDEAFF. Written as DNA, the CDR3 is TGTGCCAGCAGCGCACTCGATGAAGCTTTCTTT.

V usage is TRBV28 and J usage is TRBJ2-1, with TRBD2 identical over 7 bases. The CDR3 sequence is 15 residues long. V was clipped by 5 bases and J by 8 bases; unmatched bases: 12. Germline V lookup: CDR1 MDHEN, CDR2 SYDVKM. This CDR3 is CASSPPTSRFDEQFF. For the CDR3, the DNA is TGTGCCAGCAGTCCCCCGACTAGCAGGTTCGATGAGCAGTTCTTC.

The rearrangement links TRBV5-1 to TRBJ2-6; 10 bases are a match to TRBD1. The CDR3 sequence is 18 residues long. The germline gives CDR1 SGHRS, CDR2 YFSETQ. J gave up 4 bases and V 4 bases, and 11 bases lay outside the gene matches. The CDR3 DNA is TGCGCCAGCAGCACCGCCGGGACAGGGGTGACCGGGGCCAACGTCCTGACTTTC. This gives the protein CASSTAGTGVTGANVLTF.

V gene TRBV2 combines with J gene TRBJ2-2; D call uncertain. Germline assignment: CDR1 SNHLY and CDR2 FYNNEI. CDR3 size: 16 residues. V was trimmed by 1 base and J by 4 bases, leaving 13 bases between them. The CDR3 nucleotides read TGTGCCAGCAGTGAAGTCGCAGACGTGCGCACCGGGGAGCTGTTTTTT. Translation gives CASSEVADVRTGELFF.